The 2 T cell receptor beta chains below all came from one sample that was sequenced in a study of blood T cell repertoires in COVID-19 (dated by TCRdb to the early 2020s). Library construction relied on the immunoSEQ multiplex PCR assay. TCRdb carries this immuneACCESS record with in-frame sequences only. Its versions omit some clonotypes, under half of them owing to an unresolved V gene in the studies checked, with the rest unexplained. The sample contains 140,000 to 150,000 clones, 80% to 90% of them found a single time. The biggest ten clones account for 8.5% to 9.5% of the sample. Sequencing was carried out using peripheral blood. The source of these receptors is a woman aged 45 to 65 with active or convalescent COVID-19.

V gene TRBV6-5 combines with J gene TRBJ1-5, with 11 bases that match TRBD1. The CDR3 spans 13 residues. The germline CDR1 and CDR2 sequences are MNHEY and SVGAGI. Trimming took 9 bases from V and 6 from J; bases not matched to a gene: 4. CDR3 sequence (DNA): TGTGCCAGTAAAGGGACAGGGGGTCAGCCCCAGCATTTT. Protein: CASKGTGGQPQHF.

As DNA, the CDR3 is TGTGCCAGCAGCTCCTCGAGTGGTGAGCGGGGGGACTACAATGAGCAGTTCTTC. This gives the protein CASSSSSGERGDYNEQFF. This rearrangement joins TRBV5-4 to TRBJ2-1; 9 bases agree with TRBD2. The germline CDR1 and CDR2 sequences are SGHNT and YYREEE (reference sequence). Unmatched junction bases numbered 13, after V lost 3 bases and J lost 3 bases. This CDR3 has 18 amino acids. Full variable domain (remainder filled in from reference TRBV5-4 and TRBJ2-1): ETGVTQSPTHLIKTRGQQVTLRCSSQSGHNTVSWYQQALGQGPQFIFQYYREEENGRGNFPPRFSGLQFPNYSSELNVNALELDDSALYLCASSSSSGERGDYNEQFFGPGTRLTVL.